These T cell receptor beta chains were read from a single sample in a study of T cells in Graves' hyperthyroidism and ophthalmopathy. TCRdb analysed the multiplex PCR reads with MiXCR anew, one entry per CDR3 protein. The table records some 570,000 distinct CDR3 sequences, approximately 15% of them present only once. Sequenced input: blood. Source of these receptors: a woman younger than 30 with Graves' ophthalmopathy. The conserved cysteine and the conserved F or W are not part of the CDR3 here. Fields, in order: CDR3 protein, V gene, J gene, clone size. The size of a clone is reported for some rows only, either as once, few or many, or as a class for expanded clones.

ASSSTGLNTGELF	TRBV12-3/TRBV12-4	TRBJ2-2	many
ASSRTSGMFTDTQY	TRBV12-3/TRBV12-4	TRBJ2-3	many
ASSARRNQPQH	TRBV2	TRBJ1-5	many
ASSQPGTNNSPLH	TRBV28	TRBJ1-6	many
ASSQGSTGELF	TRBV3-1	TRBJ2-2	many
ASSSGTEGDEQY	TRBV28	TRBJ2-7	.
ASRPGTSGYNEQF	TRBV6-1	TRBJ2-1	many
ASGFQGAETQY	TRBV27	TRBJ2-5	.
ASKGGGNYGYT	TRBV7-9	TRBJ1-2	few
AITYREDNEQF	TRBV7-9	TRBJ2-1	few
ASSQGPLKARLAGRSSYEQY	TRBV14	TRBJ2-7	many
ASSFDQNQPQH	TRBV7-3	TRBJ1-5	many
ASSDFERNYGYT	TRBV6-1	TRBJ1-2	many
ASSPRSSNQPQH	TRBV28	TRBJ1-5	many
ASSRWALSGGPGQPQH	TRBV27	TRBJ1-5	.
SARDRQGNGYT	TRBV20-1	TRBJ1-2	many
ASSPGGYTEAF	TRBV9	TRBJ1-1	many
ASSPQGSDTQY	TRBV4-3	TRBJ2-3	many
ASSQDFEGTYGYT	TRBV14	TRBJ1-2	many
ASSHNYPDGYEQY	TRBV3-1	TRBJ2-7	many
ASGLAGDSYNEQF	TRBV27	TRBJ2-1	many
ASSFTGVGTEAF	TRBV12-3/TRBV12-4	TRBJ1-1	many